This T cell receptor (beta chain) was recovered during a study of blood T cell repertoires in COVID-19. The germline V gene has CDR1 MNHEY and CDR2 SVGAGI. Trimming removed 7 bases from V and 0 bases from J, with 13 bases in between. This CDR3 has 15 amino acids. Generated by immunoSEQ multiplex PCR, the TCRdb table keeps only in-frame clones and is missing some. The top ten clones hold roughly 20% of a sample with approximately 110,000 clones, over 75% of them seen once. The receptor's source is a man aged 65 to 85 with active or convalescent COVID-19. Specimen: peripheral blood. V usage is TRBV6-5 and J usage is TRBJ1-3; tentative D call: TRBD1 (5 bases). CDR3 DNA: TGTGCCAGCACCCAACCGGGGGTCTCTGGAAACACCATATATTTT. Encoded protein: CASTQPGVSGNTIYF.